This T cell receptor (beta chain) was recovered during a study of blood T cell repertoires in COVID-19. V shed 1 base and J 5 bases; nucleotides not matched to a gene: 8. Germline V gives CDR1 LGHNA, CDR2 YNFKEQ. The CDR3 is 17 amino acids. Here immunoSEQ multiplex PCR was the method, and the copy in TCRdb shows in-frame clones only, minus some. The sample includes roughly 500,000 clones, approximately 87% of them seen just once. This chain links TRBV4-2 with TRBJ1-6; TRBD1 agrees at 7 bases. The origin of this receptor is a woman aged 35 to 49 who had recovered from COVID-19. Sequenced material: PBMCs or T cells enriched from blood (not recorded which). CDR3 coding DNA: TGTGCCAGCAGCCAAGTTTCCGGGACAGATAATAATTCACCCCTCCACTTT. It encodes CASSQVSGTDNNSPLHF.